This T cell receptor beta chain was documented in a study of blood T cell repertoires in COVID-19 (dated by TCRdb to the early 2020s). For the wider study: The collaborator samples originated in the United States, Italy and Spain and spanned the acute and convalescent phases of COVID-19. Where available, HLA class I and class II types were taken from metadata supplied by the sample provider and were not determined by assay-based typing. Subjects who had been exposed to COVID-19, were actively infected with it, or had recovered from it provided the deeply sampled blood TCRbeta repertoires that made up the dataset. The material from the prospective study consisted of cDNA or gDNA derived from T cells, B-cell-depleted T cells, or PBMCs. The repertoires were released in a freely available public database intended as a resource for research on the immune response to SARS-CoV-2. The samples were drawn from two sources: the first 160 participants of the ongoing ImmuneRACE study, and 1,000 to 1,500 subjects contributed by 6 global collaborators. A de-identified subject ID, COVID-19 status, age in years and sex were almost always included in the sample metadata. Overall study outcomes, separate from this receptor: How much clinical and demographic metadata was included differed by source and by participant, and the metadata was provided uncurated.

This clone was seen a handful of times. No cognate antigen has been identified for it. Base quality data are lacking; no much larger clone is found one base away. The immunoSEQ Assay, a bias-controlled multiplex PCR, was used to amplify TCRbeta CDR3 regions from genomic DNA. The study's processing was this. Nucleated cell counts per sample were estimated from amplification of reference gene primers within the assay. Sequence reads were collapsed and filtered to measure the absolute abundance of every unique TCRbeta CDR3 rearrangement. For each sample, productive Simpson clonality was calculated as the square root of Simpson's diversity index across productive rearrangements. This is the immuneACCESS table as TCRdb keeps it, with only in-frame sequences that have V and J called. A part of the clones is gone; compared with another copy, unresolved V genes explain less than half, and the rest is unexplained. V and J calls and clone size are those listed in that table; D and trimming were worked out from the DNA. The sample includes some 200,000 clones, with less than 90% observed a single time. The ten largest clones add up to approximately 11% of the sample.

CDR1 is given as KGHSH and CDR2 as LQKENI, both from the germline V gene. Counted from cysteine to phenylalanine, this CDR3 has 16 amino acids. The sequence is cut down to CDR3 DNA, 48 bases in frame from base 1. V lost 6 bases and J lost 7 bases, and the count of bases not matched to a germline gene is 9. One collaborating source in Seattle enrolled patients during active infection and followed them longitudinally through the course of disease. The collaborating institutions used their own protocols to collect whole blood in K2EDTA tubes. For TCRbeta analysis, collaborator samples were shipped as frozen whole blood, as isolated PBMCs, or as DNA extracted from either sample type.

Sequencing was carried out using peripheral blood. The clonotype comes from a woman aged 55-75 years with COVID-19, enrolled during active disease. The sequence links TRBV18 to TRBJ2-5, with 15 junctional bases fitting TRBD2. The DNA is as follows: TGTGCCAGCTCGCGGACTAGCGGGAGGGAGAGTCGGACCCAGTACTTC. Its amino acids are CASSRTSGRESRTQYF. The CDR3 plus the reference TRBV18 and TRBJ2-5 genes for the other parts give the full variable domain: NAGVMQNPRHLVRRRGQEARLRCSPMKGHSHVYWYRQLPEEGLKFMVYLQKENIIDESGMPKERFSAEFPKEGPSILRIQQVVRGDSAAYFCASSRTSGRESRTQYFGPGTRLLVL.